Sequencing of this T cell receptor beta chain was carried out in a study of cytomegalovirus exposure and HLA in healthy donors. Study-wide context: Most donors, roughly 84% of some 400 genotyped, fell in the Caucasian-associated ancestry cluster. Overall study results and limits: A later analysis found most CMV-associated TCR beta chains apparently HLA-restricted. Later findings reportedly placed an Asian-associated ancestry cluster below the approximately 670-donor mean for N-insertions. Presence/absence comparisons presumed near-even sequencing depth among donors.

The PCR employed 60 Vbeta primers together with 13 Jbeta primers. Only in-frame clones appear in the TCRdb table, and some are missing; sequencing was by immunoSEQ multiplex PCR. The profile shows approximately 220,000 clones, about 77% of them singletons. The table lists this clone with a few counts. The antigen is not known. The source of this sequence is a woman under 40 in good health and CMV-seronegative. Sequenced input: PBMCs.

The CDR3 region is CAWSAPGQGVNSPLHF. In DNA, the CDR3 is TGTGCCTGGTCGGCCCCCGGACAGGGGGTTAATTCACCCCTCCACTTT. The V call is TRBV30, the J call TRBJ1-6; TRBD1 matches 10 bases. CDR1 is GTSNPN, CDR2 SVGIG, per germline (reference sequence). The CDR3 covers 16 residues. Trimming removed 5 bases from V and 6 bases from J; junction bases left unmatched: 10.